Each of the 29 T cell receptor beta chains below was sequenced from the same sample in a study of blood T cell repertoires in COVID-19. The repertoire was sequenced with immunoSEQ multiplex PCR; TCRdb's copy has only in-frame clones and lacks some. Counted here are roughly 440,000 clones, 88% occurring once; the ten biggest clones make up roughly 13%. The sequenced material came from peripheral blood. All receptors derive from a woman aged 45-65 years with COVID-19, enrolled during active disease.

This chain uses TRBV6-5 with TRBJ1-2; maybe TRBD1 (6 bases). Trimming shortened V by 5 bases and J by 4 bases, and 11 bases separated the two germline ends. CDR3 size: 13 residues. The germline V gene has CDR1 MNHEY and CDR2 SVGAGI. DNA of the CDR3: TGTGCCAGCAGTCTTGGGACACTCTATGGCTACACCTTC. Protein product: CASSLGTLYGYTF.

The chain is built from TRBV18 and TRBJ2-7; weak D call: TRBD2 (6 bases). Germline V lookup: CDR1 KGHSH, CDR2 LQKENI. The CDR3 totals 14 residues. V lost 4 bases, J lost 2 bases, and 12 bases lay in between. The CDR3 reads CASSLGGVAYEQYF. CDR3 coding DNA: TGTGCCAGCTCACTGGGGGGAGTCGCCTACGAGCAGTACTTC.

V and J are TRBV6-5 and TRBJ2-7; the match to TRBD1 covers 10 bases. V trimming: 7 bases; J trimming: 0 bases; junction bases outside the gene matches: 6. The CDR3 extends over 15 amino acids. The germline V gene has CDR1 MNHEY and CDR2 SVGAGI. The CDR3 loop is CASTRGQGDSYEQYF. CDR3 nucleotides: TGTGCCAGCACCAGAGGACAGGGGGACTCCTACGAGCAGTACTTC.

This clone has just a few counts. This chain uses TRBV24-1 with TRBJ2-3; no clear D gene. The CDR3 is 15 residues long. CDR1 is KGHDR and CDR2 is SFDVKD in the germline V gene. Trimming took off 3 bases at V and 1 base at J, with 10 bases between the two ends. The CDR3 here is CATSDGATGTDTQYF. The DNA of the CDR3 is TGTGCCACCAGTGATGGCGCAACAGGCACAGATACGCAGTATTTT.

The rearrangement uses TRBV15 and TRBJ2-6; D is perhaps TRBD2 (5 bases). CDR3 size: 12 residues. Germline V lookup: CDR1 LNHNV, CDR2 YYDKDF (reference sequence). V gave up 6 bases and J gave up 12 bases, with 12 bases separating them. CDR3 sequence: CATSERAAVLTF. The CDR3, as DNA: TGTGCCACCAGTGAGAGGGCAGCCGTCCTGACTTTC. Looking up the rest from reference TRBV15 and TRBJ2-6 gives the full variable domain: DAMVIQNPRYQVTQFGKPVTLSCSQTLNHNVMYWYQQKSSQAPKLLFHYYDKDFNNEADTPDNFQSRRPNTSFCFLDIRSPGLGDTAMYLCATSERAAVLTFGAGSRLTVL.

Written as DNA, the CDR3 is TGTGCCAGCAGCTTTATACAGGGAATCACAGATACGCAGTATTTT. Translation gives CASSFIQGITDTQYF. V and J are TRBV7-9 and TRBJ2-3; maybe TRBD1 (6 bases). V lost 3 bases, J lost 2 bases, and 12 bases lay in between. CDR3 length equals 15 residues. CDR1 SEHNR and CDR2 FQNEAQ come from the germline V gene (reference sequence).

This clone was detected only once. This sequence joins TRBV3-1 (or the pseudogene TRBV3-2) and TRBJ1-1; D perhaps matches TRBD1 (6 bases). The CDR3 runs to 14 residues. Germline CDR1 LGHDT, CDR2 YNNKEL (reference sequence). Trimming removed 1 base at V and 5 bases at J, with 11 bases between. The CDR3 here is CASSQVGGPTEAFF. The CDR3 nucleotides read TGTGCCAGCAGCCAAGTCGGGGGGCCAACTGAAGCTTTCTTT.

The chain links TRBV5-4 to TRBJ2-2; D uncertain. V lost 4 bases, J lost 6 bases, and 19 bases lay in between. The CDR3 loop spans 16 amino acids. In germline, CDR1 is SGHNT, CDR2 YYREEE (reference sequence). The CDR3 here is CASSPPDSSPSGELFF. Here the CDR3 DNA reads TGTGCCAGCAGCCCGCCCGACTCGAGTCCTTCCGGGGAGCTGTTTTTT.

The V call is TRBV6-5, the J call TRBJ1-2; D is perhaps TRBD1 (6 bases). CDR3 length: 14 residues. Germline values: CDR1 MNHEY, CDR2 SVGAGI. V shed 6 bases and J shed 4 bases, with 15 bases lying between them. This chain's CDR3 is CASRREQGGYGYTF. The CDR3 DNA sequence: TGTGCCAGCAGAAGAGAACAGGGCGGCTATGGCTACACCTTC.

The genes are TRBV7-2 and TRBJ1-1; D unclear. CDR1 is SGHTA and CDR2 is FQGNSA in the germline V gene. Trimming removed 2 bases from V and 3 bases from J, with 7 bases in between. This CDR3 is built from 13 residues. CDR3 in amino acids: CASSLLVDTEAFF. The CDR3 nucleotides read TGTGCCAGCAGCTTACTAGTAGACACTGAAGCTTTCTTT.

This sequence joins TRBV11-2 and TRBJ2-7; weak D call: TRBD2 (6 bases). Germline-derived CDR1 and CDR2 are SGHAT and FQNNGV. CDR3 length: 15 amino acids. Trimming left V 3 bases short and J 0 bases short, with 12 bases between. The CDR3 bases are TGTGCCAGCAGCTTCGCAGGCGGGGACTCCTACGAGCAGTACTTC. Its protein product is CASSFAGGDSYEQYF.

The chain is built from TRBV9 and TRBJ2-1; 9 bases agree with TRBD2. The CDR3 totals 17 residues. V shed 1 base and J 5 bases; nucleotides not matched to a gene: 10. Germline V gene lookup returns CDR1 SGDLS and CDR2 YYNGEE. The CDR3 region is CASSVRGVLAGHNEQFF. CDR3 nucleotide sequence: TGTGCCAGCAGCGTACGGGGGGTTCTAGCGGGACACAATGAGCAGTTCTTC.

This rearrangement joins TRBV3-1 (or the pseudogene TRBV3-2) to TRBJ1-2, with 8 positions matching TRBD1. Germline V lookup: CDR1 LGHDT, CDR2 YNNKEL (reference sequence). The CDR3 is 14 residues long. J lost 4 bases, V lost 6 bases, and 7 bases had no gene match. As DNA, the CDR3 is TGTGCCAGCAGACCCGACAGGGGAGTCTATGGCTACACCTTC. Protein: CASRPDRGVYGYTF.

V and J are TRBV2 and TRBJ1-2, with D perhaps matching TRBD1 (6 bases). The CDR3 covers 13 residues. The V and J ends lost 1 base and 5 bases respectively, with 8 bases between them. Germline V lookup: CDR1 SNHLY, CDR2 FYNNEI. For the CDR3, the DNA is TGTGCCAGCAGTGAAGACAGGGTATATGGCTACACCTTC. Amino acids: CASSEDRVYGYTF.

This clone was picked up a small number of times. The chain employs TRBV5-4 and TRBJ2-7; 8 bases are shared with TRBD1. This CDR3 has 13 residues. Trimming removed 4 bases from V and 4 bases from J; junction bases left unmatched: 4. The germline gives CDR1 SGHNT, CDR2 YYREEE (reference sequence). CDR3 coding DNA: TGTGCCAGCAGCCTCGACAGGGGATACGAGCAGTACTTC. Protein sequence: CASSLDRGYEQYF.

A single count supports this clone. The chain combines TRBV5-1 with TRBJ2-7, with 10 bases aligning to TRBD1. The junction had 5 bases not matched to a gene; V was cut back by 4 bases and J by 4 bases. Germline assignment: CDR1 SGHRS and CDR2 YFSETQ. This CDR3 comprises 14 residues. The CDR3 spells CASSAGTGVYEQYF. The CDR3 DNA is TGCGCCAGCAGCGCCGGGACAGGGGTGTACGAGCAGTACTTC.

In its sample, this clone was seen once. In DNA form, the CDR3 reads TGTGCCAGCAGCTTGGTTTTGGACTCTTACAATGAGCAGTTCTTC. The encoded protein is CASSLVLDSYNEQFF. The chain links TRBV5-4 to TRBJ2-1; D may be TRBD2 (5 bases). Per the germline V gene, CDR1 is SGHNT and CDR2 is YYREEE (reference sequence). The length of the CDR3 is 15 residues. V was pared by 0 bases and J by 4 bases, with 11 bases between. The whole variable domain, filled in from reference TRBV5-4 and TRBJ2-1, reads ETGVTQSPTHLIKTRGQQVTLRCSSQSGHNTVSWYQQALGQGPQFIFQYYREEENGRGNFPPRFSGLQFPNYSSELNVNALELDDSALYLCASSLVLDSYNEQFFGPGTRLTVL.

V and J are TRBV9 and TRBJ1-3, with 8 positions matching TRBD1. After removal of 3 bases from V and 7 bases from J, the junction contained 3 bases not matched to a gene. CDR1 and CDR2 (germline): SGDLS, YYNGEE. CDR3 length: 13 residues. CDR3 in DNA: TGTGCCAGCAGCGCTGGACAGGGTAACACCATATATTTT. Protein product: CASSAGQGNTIYF.

The V gene is TRBV11-2, the J gene TRBJ2-7; D is possibly TRBD2 (6 bases). This CDR3 comprises 18 residues. V lost 4 bases, J lost 0 bases, and 22 bases lay in between. Germline V gives CDR1 SGHAT, CDR2 FQNNGV. The CDR3 DNA is TGTGCCAGCAGCTCCGATCGTACGGAGGGGACCGGCTCCTACGAGCAGTACTTC. It is translated as CASSSDRTEGTGSYEQYF.

The V gene is TRBV4-1, the J gene TRBJ1-4; 8 bases agree with TRBD1. V was pared by 6 bases and J by 5 bases, with 8 bases of the junction left unmatched. This CDR3 contains 15 residues. Per germline, CDR1 MGHRA and CDR2 YSYEKL. The CDR3: CASRPRGTGNEKLFF. The CDR3 nucleotides read TGCGCCAGCAGACCCAGAGGGACAGGAAATGAAAAACTGTTTTTT.

About this clone: This sample includes further DNA sequences coding for the same CDR3. The V and J genes are TRBV3-1 (or the pseudogene TRBV3-2) and TRBJ1-2, with a tentative D call TRBD1 (6 bases). V shed 4 bases and J shed 8 bases, with 8 bases lying between them. This CDR3 comprises 11 residues. The V gene's germline CDR1 is LGHDT and CDR2 YNNKEL (reference sequence). The CDR3 spells CASSRGRGYTF. DNA of the CDR3: TGTGCCAGCAGCCGGGGGCGCGGCTACACCTTC.

The chain uses TRBV6-5 and TRBJ1-1; D ambiguous. This CDR3 region has 11 residues. V was trimmed by 6 bases and J by 4 bases, leaving 6 bases between them. The germline V gene encodes CDR1 MNHEY and CDR2 SVGAGI. The CDR3 here is CASSGSTEAFF. The CDR3 DNA sequence: TGTGCCAGCAGCGGTTCCACTGAAGCTTTCTTT.

This chain joins TRBV12-3 or TRBV12-4 and TRBJ2-1, with D unresolved. The CDR3 runs to 13 residues. V was pared by 6 bases and J by 10 bases, with 16 bases between. The CDR3 sequence is CASRVSPRAEQFF. The CDR3 DNA reads TGTGCCAGCAGAGTTTCCCCCCGTGCGGAGCAGTTCTTC.

The V call is TRBV24-1, the J call TRBJ2-2, with 7 bases matching TRBD1. The V segment lost 5 bases and the J segment 8 bases; nucleotides outside the gene matches: 13. In germline, CDR1 is KGHDR, CDR2 SFDVKD. There are 16 residues in the CDR3. This CDR3 reads CATSGGQTSRSGELFF. CDR3 sequence (DNA): TGTGCCACCAGTGGGGGACAGACCTCCCGGTCAGGGGAGCTGTTTTTT.

CDR3 nucleotide sequence: TGTGCCAGCAGGGACCCGGGGAGCAATCAGCCCCAGCATTTT. Translated: CASRDPGSNQPQHF. The chain couples TRBV6-5 to TRBJ1-5, with D unresolved. The CDR3 sequence is 14 residues long. Trimming removed 6 bases at V and 1 base at J, with 10 bases between. Looked up from germline, CDR1 is MNHEY and CDR2 is SVGAGI.

The chain couples TRBV7-9 to TRBJ2-7, with TRBD2 identical over 7 bases. CDR3 length: 16 residues. Unmatched junction bases numbered 11, after V lost 4 bases and J lost 2 bases. Per the germline V gene, CDR1 is SEHNR and CDR2 is FQNEAQ (reference sequence). The CDR3 bases are TGTGCCAGCAGCTCAACCCCGGCTAGCGGCCCCTACGAGCAGTACTTC. It specifies CASSSTPASGPYEQYF.

This clone was found a few times. V is TRBV9 and J is TRBJ1-5; perhaps TRBD1 as D (6 bases). Germline V CDR1 and CDR2: SGDLS, YYNGEE. V gave up 4 bases and J gave up 5 bases, with 16 bases separating them. The CDR3 covers 15 residues. In DNA, the CDR3 is TGTGCCAGCAGCCTCCTTGGGGACATCGATCAGCCCCAGCATTTT. Translation: CASSLLGDIDQPQHF.

The CDR3 bases are TGTGCCAGCAGCTCATTCGGGACTGCCTACGAGCAGTACTTC. Protein: CASSSFGTAYEQYF. This sequence joins TRBV7-2 and TRBJ2-7; tentatively, D is TRBD2 (6 bases). Germline V gives CDR1 SGHTA, CDR2 FQGNSA. V dropped 4 bases and J dropped 2 bases, with 12 bases sitting between them. This CDR3 contains 14 residues.

Here the CDR3 DNA reads TGTGCCAGCAGTCTGGGGAGTCGGAGTTCTTTCTTT. It yields the protein CASSLGSRSSFF. This chain joins TRBV12-3 or TRBV12-4 and TRBJ1-1; D gene unclear. The V end was cut by 5 bases, the J end by 12 bases, with 16 bases between. The CDR3 is 12 residues long.